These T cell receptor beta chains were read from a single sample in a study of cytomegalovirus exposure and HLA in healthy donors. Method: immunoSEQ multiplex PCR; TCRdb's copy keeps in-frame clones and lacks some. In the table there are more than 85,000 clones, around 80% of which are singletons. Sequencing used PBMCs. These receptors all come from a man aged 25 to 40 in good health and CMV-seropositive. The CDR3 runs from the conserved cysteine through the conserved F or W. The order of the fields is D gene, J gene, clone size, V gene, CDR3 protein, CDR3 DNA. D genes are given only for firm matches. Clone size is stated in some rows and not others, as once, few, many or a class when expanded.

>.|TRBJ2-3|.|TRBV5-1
CASRGETDTQYF
TGCGCCAGCAGAGGGGAAACAGATACGCAGTATTTT
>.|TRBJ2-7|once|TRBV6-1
CASRLQDEQYF
TGTGCCAGCAGACTCCAGGACGAGCAGTACTTC
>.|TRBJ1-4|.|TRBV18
CASSQQGTNEKLFF
TGTGCCAGCTCACAACAGGGAACTAATGAAAAACTGTTTTTT
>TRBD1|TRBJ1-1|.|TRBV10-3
CAISERDRGANTEAFF
TGTGCCATCAGTGAACGGGACAGGGGCGCGAACACTGAAGCTTTCTTT
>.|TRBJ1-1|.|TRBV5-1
CASSPTPGRNTEAFF
TGCGCCAGCAGCCCTACTCCCGGTCGGAACACTGAAGCTTTCTTT
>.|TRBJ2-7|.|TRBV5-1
CASAGTMSSYEQYF
TGCGCCAGCGCCGGGACAATGAGCTCCTACGAGCAGTACTTC
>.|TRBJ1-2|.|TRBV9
CASRDSSYGYTF
TGTGCCAGCAGGGACAGTAGCTATGGCTACACCTTC
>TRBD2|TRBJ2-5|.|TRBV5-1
CASSLGSSGQETQYF
TGCGCCAGCAGCTTGGGTTCTAGCGGGCAAGAGACCCAGTACTTC
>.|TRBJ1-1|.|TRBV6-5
CASSLGWGETEAFF
TGTGCCAGCAGTCTGGGGTGGGGGGAAACTGAAGCTTTCTTT
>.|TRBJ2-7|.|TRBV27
CASTSPGDHEQYF
TGTGCCAGCACCTCCCCAGGGGATCACGAGCAGTACTTC
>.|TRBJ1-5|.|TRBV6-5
CASMAGDNQPQHF
TGTGCCAGCATGGCAGGGGATAATCAGCCCCAGCATTTT
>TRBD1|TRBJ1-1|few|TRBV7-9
CASSSWDRQNTEAFF
TGTGCCAGCAGCTCCTGGGACAGACAGAACACTGAAGCTTTCTTT
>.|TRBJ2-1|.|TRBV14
CASSQGPGGFF
TGTGCCAGCAGCCAGGGTCCCGGGGGGTTCTTC
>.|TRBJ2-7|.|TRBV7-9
CASSPQDRGSYEQYF
TGTGCCAGCAGCCCTCAGGACCGGGGCTCCTACGAGCAGTACTTC
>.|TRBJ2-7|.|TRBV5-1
CASSLGRHYEQYF
TGCGCCAGCAGCTTGGGCCGACACTACGAGCAGTACTTC
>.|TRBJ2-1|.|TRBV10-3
CAISESGLDNEQFF
TGTGCCATCAGTGAGTCGGGGCTCGACAATGAGCAGTTCTTC
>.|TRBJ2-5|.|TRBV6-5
CASRVGTGKTQYF
TGTGCCAGCAGGGTGGGGACTGGGAAGACCCAGTACTTC
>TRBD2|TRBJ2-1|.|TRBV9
CASSVGLIAGVNEQFF
TGTGCCAGCAGCGTAGGTTTAATAGCGGGGGTCAATGAGCAGTTCTTC
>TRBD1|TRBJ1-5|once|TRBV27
CASSPIPLLPGQRNQPQHF
TGTGCCAGCAGTCCCATACCCCTCTTACCGGGACAGCGTAATCAGCCCCAGCATTTT
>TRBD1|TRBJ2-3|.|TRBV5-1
CASSLEGQDTDTQYF
TGCGCCAGCAGCTTGGAGGGACAGGACACAGATACGCAGTATTTT
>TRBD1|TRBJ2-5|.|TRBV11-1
CASSLAVGQSQETQYF
TGTGCCAGCAGCTTAGCGGTGGGACAGAGCCAAGAGACCCAGTACTTC
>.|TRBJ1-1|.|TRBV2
CASSGGGATEAFF
TGTGCCAGCAGCGGAGGTGGAGCCACTGAAGCTTTCTTT
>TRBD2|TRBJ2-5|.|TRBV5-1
CASSLAASGAGTQYF
TGCGCCAGCAGCTTGGCGGCTAGCGGGGCGGGGACCCAGTACTTC
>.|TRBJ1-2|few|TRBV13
CASSLSPGSVAYYTF
TGTGCCAGCAGCTTGAGCCCCGGCAGCGTGGCCTACTACACCTTC
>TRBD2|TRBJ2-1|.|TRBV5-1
CASGDPFGGGARNEQFF
TGCGCCAGCGGGGACCCCTTCGGCGGGGGGGCCAGAAATGAGCAGTTCTTC
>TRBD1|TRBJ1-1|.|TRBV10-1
CASSQDRGRRYWGTEAFF
TGCGCCAGCAGCCAAGACAGGGGGCGACGGTATTGGGGTACGGAGGCTTTCTTT
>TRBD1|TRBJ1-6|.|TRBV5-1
CASSFDRDTSYNSPLHF
TGCGCCAGCAGCTTCGACAGGGATACATCCTATAATTCACCCCTCCACTTT
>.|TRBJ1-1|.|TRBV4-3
CASSQARRLGTEAFF
TGCGCCAGCAGCCAAGCTCGCAGGTTGGGCACTGAAGCTTTCTTT
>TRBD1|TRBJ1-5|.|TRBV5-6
CASSQGQQGQPQHF
TGTGCCAGCAGCCAGGGACAGCAAGGTCAGCCCCAGCATTTT
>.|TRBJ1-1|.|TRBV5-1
CASSPGAQTGNTEAFF
TGCGCCAGCAGCCCTGGGGCCCAAACAGGGAACACTGAAGCTTTCTTT
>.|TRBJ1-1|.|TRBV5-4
CAAGRGNTEAFF
TGTGCCGCAGGGAGGGGGAACACTGAAGCTTTCTTT
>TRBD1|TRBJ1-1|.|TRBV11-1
CASSLERQGDTEAFF
TGTGCCAGCAGCTTAGAACGACAGGGGGACACTGAAGCTTTCTTT
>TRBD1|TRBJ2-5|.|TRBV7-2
CASSFQFGTGQETQYF
TGTGCCAGCAGCTTTCAATTTGGGACAGGGCAAGAGACCCAGTACTTC
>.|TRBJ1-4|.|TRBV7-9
CASSELEVRNEKLFF
TGTGCCAGCAGCGAACTCGAGGTTCGTAATGAAAAACTGTTTTTT
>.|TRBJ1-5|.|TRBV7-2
CASSLTAGNQPQHF
TGTGCCAGCAGCTTAACTGCGGGGAATCAGCCCCAGCATTTT
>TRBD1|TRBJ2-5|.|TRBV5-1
CASSPQTGSGETQYF
TGCGCCAGCAGCCCACAGACAGGGTCAGGGGAGACCCAGTACTTC
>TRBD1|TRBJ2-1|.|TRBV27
CASSLSVTGGHNEQFF
TGTGCCAGCAGTTTATCGGTAACAGGGGGCCACAATGAGCAGTTCTTC
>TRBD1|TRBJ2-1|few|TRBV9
CASSPRAGGGEQFF
TGTGCCAGCAGCCCACGAGCAGGGGGCGGTGAGCAGTTCTTC
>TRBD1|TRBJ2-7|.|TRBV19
CASRTALPEGQGYHYEQYF
TGTGCCAGTAGAACGGCATTACCAGAGGGACAGGGGTACCACTACGAGCAGTACTTC
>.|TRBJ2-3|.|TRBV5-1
CASSLAFSTDTQYF
TGCGCCAGCAGCTTGGCGTTTAGCACAGATACGCAGTATTTT
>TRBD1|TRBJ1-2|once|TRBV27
CASSLSRTGNYGYTF
TGTGCCAGCAGTTTATCGCGGACAGGCAACTATGGCTACACCTTC
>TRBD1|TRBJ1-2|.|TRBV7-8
CASSPQTGNYGYTF
TGTGCCAGCAGCCCTCAGACAGGGAACTATGGCTACACCTTC
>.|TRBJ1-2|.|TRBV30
CAWSIESNNYGYTF
TGTGCCTGGAGTATCGAGTCTAATAACTATGGCTACACCTTC
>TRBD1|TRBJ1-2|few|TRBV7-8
CASSRWGQDHNYGYTF
TGTGCCAGCAGCCGCTGGGGACAGGACCATAACTATGGCTACACCTTC
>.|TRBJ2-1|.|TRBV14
CASSQVWGSNSYNEQFF
TGTGCCAGCAGCCAAGTTTGGGGCAGTAACTCCTACAATGAGCAGTTCTTC
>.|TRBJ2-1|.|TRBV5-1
CASSYGSSYNEQFF
TGCGCCAGCAGCTATGGGAGCTCCTACAATGAGCAGTTCTTC
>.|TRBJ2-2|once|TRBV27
CASSFNSGELFF
TGTGCCAGCAGTTTTAATTCCGGGGAGCTGTTTTTT
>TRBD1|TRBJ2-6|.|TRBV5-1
CASSLAAGGSPGANVLTF
TGCGCCAGCAGCTTGGCAGCAGGGGGTTCCCCTGGGGCCAACGTCCTGACTTTC
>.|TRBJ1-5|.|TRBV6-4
CASSDMSIGTSTLNQPQHF
TGTGCCAGCAGTGACATGTCGATTGGGACATCTACCTTAAATCAGCCCCAGCATTTT
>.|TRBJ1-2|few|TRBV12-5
CASGPGEGRGYTF
TGTGCTAGTGGCCCCGGGGAGGGCCGGGGCTACACCTTC
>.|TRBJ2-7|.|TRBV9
CASSVGLGSYEQYF
TGTGCCAGCAGCGTAGGACTGGGCTCCTACGAGCAGTACTTC
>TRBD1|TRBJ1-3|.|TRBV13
CASSWGQGAPNSGNTIYF
TGTGCCAGCAGCTGGGGACAGGGGGCCCCTAACTCTGGAAACACCATATATTTT
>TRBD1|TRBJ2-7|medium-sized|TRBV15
CATSRDRGPYEQYF
TGTGCCACCAGCAGAGACAGGGGGCCCTACGAGCAGTACTTC
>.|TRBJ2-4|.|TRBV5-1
CASSLAAGGRNIQYF
TGCGCCAGCAGCTTGGCCGCTGGTGGGAGAAACATTCAGTACTTC
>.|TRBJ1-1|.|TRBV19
CASSSLGGMNTEAFF
TGTGCCAGTAGTAGTTTAGGGGGAATGAACACTGAAGCTTTCTTT